This T cell receptor beta chain comes out of a study of CD8 T cells in Susac syndrome. The RNA input was about 0.5 to 1 ug, and it was reverse transcribed with random hexamers. MiXCR, run by TCRdb on the immunoSEQ multiplex PCR reads, gives a single entry per CDR3 protein. The sample has about 140,000 distinct CDR3 sequences, more than 85% seen once. Trimming removed 1 base from V and 1 base from J, with 10 bases in between. The germline CDR1 and CDR2 sequences are DFQATT and SNEGSKA (reference sequence). This CDR3 is 14 amino acids long. The sample taken for sequencing was CD4+ T cells from PBMCs. The receptor was isolated from a human donor with Susac syndrome. This chain links TRBV20-1 with TRBJ1-1; a possible D gene is TRBD1 (5 bases). The CDR3 sequence is CSARVPQENTEAFF. The CDR3 DNA reads TGCAGTGCTAGAGTACCACAGGAGAACACTGAAGCTTTCTTT.